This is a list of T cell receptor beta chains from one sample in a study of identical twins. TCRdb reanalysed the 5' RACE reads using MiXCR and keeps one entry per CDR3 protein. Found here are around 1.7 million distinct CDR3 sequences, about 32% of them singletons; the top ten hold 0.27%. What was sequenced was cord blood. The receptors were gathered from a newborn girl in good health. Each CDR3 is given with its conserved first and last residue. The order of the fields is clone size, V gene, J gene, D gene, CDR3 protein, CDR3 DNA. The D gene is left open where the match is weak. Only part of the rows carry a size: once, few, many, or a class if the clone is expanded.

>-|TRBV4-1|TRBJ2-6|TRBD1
CASSPGQASGANVLTF
TGCGCCAGCAGCCCCGGACAGGCCTCTGGGGCCAACGTCCTGACTTTC
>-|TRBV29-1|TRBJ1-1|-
CSVEVISNTEAFF
TGCAGCGTTGAGGTCATCTCGAACACTGAAGCTTTCTTT
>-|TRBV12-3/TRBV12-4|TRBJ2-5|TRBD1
CASSSWTGYQETQYF
TGTGCCAGCAGTTCATGGACAGGGTACCAAGAGACCCAGTACTTC
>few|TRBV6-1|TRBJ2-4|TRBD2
CASIEREKDIQYF
TGTGCCAGCATTGAGCGGGAGAAGGACATTCAGTACTTC
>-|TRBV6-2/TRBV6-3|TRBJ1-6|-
CAREPGQPVIIAALHF
TGTGCCAGGGAACCGGGGCAGCCGGTTATAATTGCGGCCCTCCACTTT
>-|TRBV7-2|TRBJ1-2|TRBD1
CASSSGQEADGYTF
TGTGCCAGCAGCTCGGGACAGGAAGCTGATGGCTACACCTTC
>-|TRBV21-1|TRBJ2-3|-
CASSKGGTSGRKTDTQYF
TGTGCCAGCAGCAAAGGAGGGACTAGCGGGAGGAAGACAGATACGCAGTATTTT
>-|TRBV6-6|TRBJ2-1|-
CASSTARFGEQFF
TGTGCCAGCAGTACCGCGCGGTTTGGTGAGCAGTTCTTC
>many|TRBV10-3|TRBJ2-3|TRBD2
CAISNSGRTDTQYF
TGTGCCATCAGTAATAGCGGGAGGACAGATACGCAGTATTTT
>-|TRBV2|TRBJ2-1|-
CASSLTGLVGHEQFF
TGTGCCAGCAGTTTAACAGGTTTGGTCGGTCATGAGCAGTTCTTC
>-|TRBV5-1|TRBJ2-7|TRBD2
CASSLGGTSGRSGNEQYF
TGCGCCAGCAGCTTGGGTGGGACTAGCGGGAGAAGTGGCAACGAGCAGTACTTC
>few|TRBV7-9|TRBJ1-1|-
CASSLLKGAGTEAFF
TGTGCCAGCAGCTTACTGAAAGGGGCGGGGACTGAAGCTTTCTTT
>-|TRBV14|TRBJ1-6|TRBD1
CASSHRRTGVSYNSPLHF
TGTGCCAGCAGCCACCGTCGAACAGGGGTCTCCTATAATTCACCCCTCCACTTT
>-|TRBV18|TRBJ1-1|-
CASSPDRGFPEAFF
TGTGCCAGCTCACCCGACCGGGGGTTTCCTGAAGCTTTCTTT
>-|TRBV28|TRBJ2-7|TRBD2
CASSLRAGGSNEQYF
TGTGCCAGCAGTTTAAGAGCGGGAGGGTCCAATGAGCAGTACTTC
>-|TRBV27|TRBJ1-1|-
CASFPGQGGSEAFF
TGTGCCAGCTTCCCCGGCCAGGGAGGCAGTGAAGCTTTCTTT
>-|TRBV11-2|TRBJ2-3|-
CASKSLVVVDTQYF
TGTGCCAGCAAGTCGTTGGTAGTTGTAGATACGCAGTATTTT
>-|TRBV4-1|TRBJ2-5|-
CASSHGLNQETQYF
TGCGCCAGCAGCCACGGACTCAACCAAGAGACCCAGTACTTC
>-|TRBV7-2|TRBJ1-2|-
CASSLANRADYGYTF
TGTGCCAGCAGCTTAGCGAACCGAGCTGACTATGGCTACACCTTC
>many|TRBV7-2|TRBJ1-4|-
CASSRKGEKLFF
TGTGCCAGCAGTCGAAAGGGTGAAAAACTGTTTTTT
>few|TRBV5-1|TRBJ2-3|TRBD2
CASGGAGGSDTQYF
TGCGCCAGCGGGGGAGCGGGGGGATCAGATACGCAGTATTTT
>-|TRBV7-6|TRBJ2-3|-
CASSLVLTGARTDTQYF
TGTGCCAGCAGCTTAGTACTCACAGGTGCCCGCACAGATACGCAGTATTTT
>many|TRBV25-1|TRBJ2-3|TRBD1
CASSFGQGITDTQYF
TGTGCCAGCAGCTTCGGACAGGGCATCACAGATACGCAGTATTTT
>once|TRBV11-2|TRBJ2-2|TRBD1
CASSPNRGDTGELFF
TGTGCCAGCAGTCCCAACAGGGGGGACACCGGGGAGCTGTTTTTT
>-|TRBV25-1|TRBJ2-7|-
CASSVYRDGSYEQYF
TGTGCCAGCAGTGTTTACCGGGACGGCTCCTACGAGCAGTACTTC
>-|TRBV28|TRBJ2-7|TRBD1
CASRRTGRFYEQYF
TGTGCCAGCAGGAGGACAGGAAGGTTTTACGAGCAGTACTTC
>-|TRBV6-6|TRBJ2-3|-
CASSQSRQASTDTQYF
TGTGCCAGCTCCCAAAGCAGACAGGCTAGCACAGATACGCAGTATTTT
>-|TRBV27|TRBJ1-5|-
CASSPKDNQPQHF
TGTGCCAGCAGTCCTAAGGACAATCAGCCCCAGCATTTT
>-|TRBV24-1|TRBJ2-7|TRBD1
CATSAPGQGAYEQYF
TGTGCCACCAGTGCCCCGGGACAGGGGGCCTACGAGCAGTACTTC
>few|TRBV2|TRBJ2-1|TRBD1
CASSSETTGKQFF
TGTGCCAGCAGTTCTGAGACGACAGGGAAGCAGTTCTTC